A single sample is the source of the 8 T cell receptor beta chains below, sequenced in a study of cytomegalovirus exposure and HLA in healthy donors. PCR employed 60 Vbeta and 13 Jbeta primers. The data were produced by immunoSEQ multiplex PCR, yet TCRdb's version contains in-frame clones alone and is incomplete. Of some 200,000 clones in the sample, around 77% were seen once. Sequencing was done on a sample of PBMCs. The receptors come from a female donor in good health and CMV-seronegative.

There are a few counts of this clone. This rearrangement joins TRBV6-5 to TRBJ2-2, with D tentatively TRBD1 (6 bases). Per the germline V gene, CDR1 is MNHEY and CDR2 is SVGAGI. This CDR3 contains 15 residues. V dropped 6 bases and J dropped 1 base, with 12 bases sitting between them. The CDR3 loop is CASRHPGQNTGELFF. The CDR3 DNA reads as TGTGCCAGCAGGCACCCGGGACAGAACACCGGGGAGCTGTTTTTT.

The chain is built from TRBV18 and TRBJ2-3; 8 bases are shared with TRBD1. CDR1 and CDR2 from the germline V gene are KGHSH and LQKENI. After removal of 2 bases from V and 0 bases from J, the junction contained 4 bases not matched to a gene. CDR3 length: 16 amino acids. DNA for the CDR3: TGTGCCAGCTCACCATTTGGACAGGGTAGCACAGATACGCAGTATTTT. Protein product: CASSPFGQGSTDTQYF.

The DNA of the CDR3 is TGTGCCAGCTCACCAATACAGGGGGACAATCAGCCCCAGCATTTT. Translation: CASSPIQGDNQPQHF. The chain carries TRBV18 and TRBJ1-5; 8 bases agree with TRBD1. CDR3 length: 15 amino acids. After removal of 2 bases from V and 3 bases from J, the junction contained 3 bases not matched to a gene. CDR1 and CDR2 from the germline V gene are KGHSH and LQKENI.

The chain couples TRBV18 to TRBJ2-7; TRBD1 agrees at 8 bases. The junction had 5 bases not matched to a gene; V was cut back by 3 bases and J by 1 base. Germline V gene lookup returns CDR1 KGHSH and CDR2 LQKENI. The CDR3 spans 15 residues. CDR3 bases: TGTGCCAGCTCACCTACGAGACAGGGGTCCTACGAGCAGTACTTC. It yields the protein CASSPTRQGSYEQYF.

V usage is TRBV13 and J usage is TRBJ2-3; 7 nucleotides align to TRBD2. Germline V gene lookup returns CDR1 PRHDT and CDR2 FYEKMQ (reference sequence). This CDR3 has 14 amino acids. V shed 6 bases, J shed 4 bases, and the junction held 7 bases outside the gene matches. As DNA, the CDR3 is TGTGCCAGCAGTCCACTAGCGCCCCCAGATACGCAGTATTTT. Residues: CASSPLAPPDTQYF.

The chain joins TRBV7-3 to TRBJ1-2; 12 bases align to TRBD1. Germline CDR1 SGHTA, CDR2 FQGTGA. CDR3 length: 14 amino acids. The V and J ends lost 6 bases and 7 bases, in that order; junction bases with no gene match: 6. For the CDR3, the DNA is TGTGCCAGCAGATCCGGGACAGGGGGCGGTGGCTACACCTTC. Its protein is CASRSGTGGGGYTF.

The chain is built from TRBV7-9 and TRBJ1-5, with 7 nucleotides matching TRBD1. V lost 6 bases and J lost 3; bases outside the gene matches: 8. Germline values: CDR1 SEHNR, CDR2 FQNEAQ (reference sequence). The CDR3 is 15 amino acids. The CDR3 is CASSLGRGINQPQHF. The DNA of the CDR3 is TGTGCCAGCAGTCTAGGCAGGGGGATCAATCAGCCCCAGCATTTT.

The chain employs TRBV27 and TRBJ2-3; 15 bases are shared with TRBD2. CDR3 length: 21 residues. The V and J ends lost 3 bases and 4 bases, in that order; junction bases with no gene match: 17. Germline values: CDR1 MNHEY, CDR2 SMNVEV (reference sequence). The CDR3 sequence: CASSFWGGLAGGPEGADTQYF. In DNA form, the CDR3 reads TGTGCCAGCAGTTTCTGGGGAGGACTAGCGGGAGGGCCCGAGGGCGCAGATACGCAGTATTTT.